This T cell receptor (beta chain) was found in a study of ipilimumab plus nivolumab after autologous stem cell transplantation. Study-wide results and limits: Authors suggest TCR repertoire, Treg phenotype and gut microbiota support further study.

The CDR3 runs to 14 residues. Germline V gives CDR1 SEHNR, CDR2 FQNEAQ (reference sequence). V gave up 5 bases and J gave up 8 bases; unmatched junction bases: 4. Libraries were prepared by immunoSEQ multiplex PCR; TCRdb keeps only in-frame clonotypes and omits some of them. The sample consists of 15,000 to 20,000 clones, more than 60% of them appearing once. Concerning this clone itself: Its antigen is currently unknown.

The gene calls are TRBV7-9 and TRBJ1-4, with 11 bases identical to TRBD1. The material sequenced was PBMCs, taken in a trial of ipilimumab plus nivolumab as post-transplant consolidation. The source of this sequence is a male donor with diffuse large B-cell lymphoma. CDR3 protein: CASSAGQGAEKLFF. The CDR3 DNA follows: TGTGCCAGCAGCGCCGGACAGGGGGCGGAAAAACTGTTTTTT.